Sequencing of this T cell receptor (beta chain) was carried out in a study of blood T cell repertoires in COVID-19. Study details: Samples came from the United States, Italy and Spain, spanning acute and convalescent COVID-19.

Original analysis: Reference gene primer amplification in the assay estimated nucleated cell counts. This table comes from immunoSEQ multiplex PCR, and its TCRdb copy is limited to in-frame clones, with some not included. For V, J and clone size, that table is used; D and trimming come from the DNA. The table has a few hundred thousand clones, 85% to 90% seen once. The source of this sequence is a man aged 55-75 years with acute or convalescent COVID-19. Material for sequencing was peripheral blood.

CDR3 DNA sequence: TGTGCCAGCAGCTTAGGTTACGGGAACACTGAAGCTTTCTTT. Protein product: CASSLGYGNTEAFF. This rearrangement joins TRBV7-2 to TRBJ1-1; D is undetermined. Germline V gene data show CDR1 as SGHTA and CDR2 as FQGNSA. V gave up 1 base and J gave up 1 base, with 7 bases separating them. The CDR3 has 14 amino acids.